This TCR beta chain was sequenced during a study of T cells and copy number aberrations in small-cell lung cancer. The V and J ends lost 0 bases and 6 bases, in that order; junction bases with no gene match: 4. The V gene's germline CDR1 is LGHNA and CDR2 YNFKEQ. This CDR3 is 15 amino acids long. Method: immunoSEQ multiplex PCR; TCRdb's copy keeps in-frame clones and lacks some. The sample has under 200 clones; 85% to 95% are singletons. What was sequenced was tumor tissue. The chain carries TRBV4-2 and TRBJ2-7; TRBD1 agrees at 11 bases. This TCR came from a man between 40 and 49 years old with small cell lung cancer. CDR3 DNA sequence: TGTGCCAGCAGCCAAGATTTGGACAGGGGGCGCGAGCAGTACTTC. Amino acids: CASSQDLDRGREQYF.